This entry describes one T cell receptor beta chain. Its antigen is still unknown. These data are taken from a study of cytomegalovirus exposure and HLA in healthy donors. Study observations and caveats: It was reported that the classifier diagnosed cytomegalovirus status with high specificity and sensitivity in both the original and validation cohorts.

The PCR was carried out with 60 Vbeta primers and 13 Jbeta primers. TCRdb keeps only in-frame clones here, not all; method: immunoSEQ multiplex PCR. The sample data list 70,000 or so clones. Sequenced: PBMCs. The sequence came from a female donor in good health and CMV-seropositive.

The CDR3 nucleotides read TGTGCCAGCAGCTTAGGCAGGGAAGGGTTCTCTGGAAACACCATATATTTT. Its protein product is CASSLGREGFSGNTIYF. The chain recombines TRBV7-9 with TRBJ1-3, with a tentative D call TRBD1 (5 bases). Germline CDR1 and CDR2: SEHNR and FQNEAQ (reference sequence). V was shortened by 1 base and J by 0 bases, with 13 bases between the two germline ends. This CDR3 is built from 17 residues.